These T cell receptor beta chains were read from a single sample in a study of cytomegalovirus exposure and HLA in healthy donors. TCRdb's table, derived via immunoSEQ multiplex PCR, lists solely in-frame clones and lacks some. The repertoire holds 150,000 to 200,000 clones, with 60% to 85% as singletons. The sample consisted of PBMCs. The source is a man in his fifties in good health and CMV-seropositive. Both conserved end residues are part of each CDR3. A D gene is named only where the DNA matches it firmly. A row's size may be missing; if present it is once, few, many or a size class.

>-|-|TRBJ2-5|TRBV5-4
TGTGCCAGCAGCTCCGGGACTGGAGAGACCCAGTACTTC
CASSSGTGETQYF
>TRBD1|-|TRBJ1-6|TRBV4-2
TGTGCCAGCAGCCTTAACCCCCCGGGACAGGGACAAGAGTCACCCCTCCACTTT
CASSLNPPGQGQESPLHF
>TRBD2|once|TRBJ2-2|TRBV7-3
TGTGCCAGCAGCTCCCCCATTAGCGGGGAGTACACCGGGGAGCTGTTTTTT
CASSSPISGEYTGELFF
>-|-|TRBJ2-1|TRBV7-2
TGTGCCAGCAGCTTAACAGCTACCTCCTACAATGAGCAGTTCTTC
CASSLTATSYNEQFF
>-|-|TRBJ2-7|TRBV6-5
TGTGCCAGCAGCACCAACCGGGGTTACGAGCAGTACTTC
CASSTNRGYEQYF
>-|-|TRBJ2-7|TRBV14
TGTGCCAGCAGCCAAGAAGCCACCGACATCAAGAACTTC
CASSQEATDIKNF
>-|-|TRBJ1-6|TRBV2
TGTGCCAGCAGTGGCGCGTATTCACCCCTCCACTTT
CASSGAYSPLHF
>-|once|TRBJ2-1|TRBV10-1
TGCGCCAGCAGTGAGTCAGGACAGTCCTACAATGAGCAGTTCTTC
CASSESGQSYNEQFF
>TRBD1|once|TRBJ1-5|TRBV27
TGTGCCAGCAGTGGACAGGGGTTCAATCAGCCCCAGCATTTT
CASSGQGFNQPQHF
>-|-|TRBJ1-2|TRBV4-1
TGCGCCAGCAGCCACTCATCCGGGCCAGGGGTTAACTATGGCTACACCTTC
CASSHSSGPGVNYGYTF
>TRBD1|-|TRBJ2-2|TRBV7-3
TGTGCCAGCAGCTCATATGGGACAGTTAACACCGGGGAGCTGTTTTTT
CASSSYGTVNTGELFF